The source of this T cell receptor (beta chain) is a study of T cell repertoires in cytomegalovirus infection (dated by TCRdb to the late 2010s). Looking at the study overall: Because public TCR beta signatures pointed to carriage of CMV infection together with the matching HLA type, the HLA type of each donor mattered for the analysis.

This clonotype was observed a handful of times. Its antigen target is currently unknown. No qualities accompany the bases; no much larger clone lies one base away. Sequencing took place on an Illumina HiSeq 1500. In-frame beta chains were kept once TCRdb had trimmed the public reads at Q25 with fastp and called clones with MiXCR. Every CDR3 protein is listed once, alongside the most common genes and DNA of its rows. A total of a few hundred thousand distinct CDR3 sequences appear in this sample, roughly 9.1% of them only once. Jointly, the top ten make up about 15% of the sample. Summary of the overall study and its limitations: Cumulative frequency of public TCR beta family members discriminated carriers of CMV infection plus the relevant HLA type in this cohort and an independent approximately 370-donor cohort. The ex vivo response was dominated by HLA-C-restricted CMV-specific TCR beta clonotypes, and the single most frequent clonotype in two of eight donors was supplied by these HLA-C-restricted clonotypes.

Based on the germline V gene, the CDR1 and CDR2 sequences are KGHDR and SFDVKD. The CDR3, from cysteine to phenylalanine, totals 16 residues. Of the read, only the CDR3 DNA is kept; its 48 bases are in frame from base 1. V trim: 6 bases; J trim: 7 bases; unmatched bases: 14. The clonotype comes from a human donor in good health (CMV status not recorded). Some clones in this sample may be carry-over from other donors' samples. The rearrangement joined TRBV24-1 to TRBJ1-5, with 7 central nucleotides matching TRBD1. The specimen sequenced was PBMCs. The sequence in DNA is TGTGCCACCAGTCCGACTACAGGGGCGCCAGGGCAGCCCCAGCATTTT. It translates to CATSPTTGAPGQPQHF.